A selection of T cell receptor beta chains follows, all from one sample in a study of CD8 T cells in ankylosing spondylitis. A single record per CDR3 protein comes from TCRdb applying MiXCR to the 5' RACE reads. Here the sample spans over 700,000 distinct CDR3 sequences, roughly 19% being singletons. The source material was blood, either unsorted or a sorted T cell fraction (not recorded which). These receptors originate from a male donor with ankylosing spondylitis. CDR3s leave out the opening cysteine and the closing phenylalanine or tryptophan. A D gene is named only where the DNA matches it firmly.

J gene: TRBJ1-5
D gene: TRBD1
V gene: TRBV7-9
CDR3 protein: ASRAGTVAQPQH

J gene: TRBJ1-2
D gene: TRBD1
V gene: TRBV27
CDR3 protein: ASSFVTGPFYGYT

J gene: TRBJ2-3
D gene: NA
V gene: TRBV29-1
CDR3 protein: SVDVLGMDTQY

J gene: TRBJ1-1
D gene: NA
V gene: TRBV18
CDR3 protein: ASSGVSTNTEAF

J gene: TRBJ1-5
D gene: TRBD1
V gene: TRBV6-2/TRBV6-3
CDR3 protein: ASSYRTRQGSWIGNQPQH

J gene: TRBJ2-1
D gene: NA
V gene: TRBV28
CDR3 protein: ASEAVRYSSYNEQF

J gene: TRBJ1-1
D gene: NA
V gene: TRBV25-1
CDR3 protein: ASSEYGGNTEAF

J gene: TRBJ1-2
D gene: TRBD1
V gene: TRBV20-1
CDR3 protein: SARVTGGSDGYT

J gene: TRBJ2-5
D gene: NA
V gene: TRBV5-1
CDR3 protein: ASSPRDTGETQY

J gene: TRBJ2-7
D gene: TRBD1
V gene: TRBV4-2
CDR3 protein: ASSQVRQGTYEQY

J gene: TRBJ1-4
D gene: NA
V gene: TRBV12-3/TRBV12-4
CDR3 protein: ASSPAGEKLF